The 25 T cell receptor beta chains presented below share a single source sample, sequenced in a study of blood T cell repertoires in COVID-19. Here immunoSEQ multiplex PCR was the method, and the copy in TCRdb shows in-frame clones only, minus some. The data hold tens of thousands of clones, with 80% to 90% observed a single time. The sequencing sample was made of peripheral blood. The origin of the receptors is a woman aged 80 or over with active COVID-19.

The chain combines TRBV10-3 with TRBJ1-6, with 8 bases lining up with TRBD1. The germline V gene encodes CDR1 ENHRY and CDR2 SYGVKD. The CDR3 loop spans 13 amino acids. The junction had 5 bases not matched to a gene; V was cut back by 6 bases and J by 10 bases. The CDR3 region has the DNA TGTGCCATCAGAGGACAGGGAGACTCACCCCTCCACTTT. This translates into CAIRGQGDSPLHF.

The V and J genes are TRBV10-3 and TRBJ2-7, with 8 bases fitting TRBD1. Germline V gene data show CDR1 as ENHRY and CDR2 as SYGVKD. V shed 4 bases and J 0 bases; nucleotides not matched to a gene: 2. The CDR3 sequence is 14 residues long. The CDR3 nucleotides read TGTGCCATCAGTGCCGGGACAGGCTCCTACGAGCAGTACTTC. Translated, it gives CAISAGTGSYEQYF.

This rearrangement joins TRBV27 to TRBJ1-4; perhaps TRBD1 as D (6 bases). V was clipped by 4 bases and J by 0 bases, with 9 bases between them. Germline CDR1 reads MNHEY; CDR2 reads SMNVEV (reference sequence). The CDR3 covers 15 residues. The CDR3, as DNA: TGTGCCAGCAGTTCCAGACAGGCAACTAATGAAAAACTGTTTTTT. It translates to CASSSRQATNEKLFF.

The V and J genes are TRBV7-8 and TRBJ2-7, with a tentative D call TRBD2 (5 bases). Germline lookup yields CDR1 SGHVS and CDR2 FQNEAQ. The CDR3 contains 12 residues. The germline V and J ends were trimmed by 5 bases and 6 bases, with 11 bases remaining between them. The CDR3 sequence is CASSRPSGEQYF. DNA for the CDR3: TGTGCCAGCAGCCGCCCGAGCGGCGAGCAGTACTTC.

V is TRBV3-1 (or the pseudogene TRBV3-2) and J is TRBJ2-3; TRBD1 aligns across 9 bases. The trim removed 2 bases at V and 4 bases at J, leaving 7 bases unmatched. This CDR3 is 16 amino acids long. CDR1 and CDR2 (germline): LGHDT, YNNKEL (reference sequence). As DNA, the CDR3 is TGTGCCAGCAGCCAAAATCTGGGACAGGGATCAGATACGCAGTATTTT. The encoded protein is CASSQNLGQGSDTQYF.

J is TRBJ2-2 and V is TRBV6-2 or TRBV6-3; TRBD2 matches 15 bases. Germline V gene data show CDR1 as MNHEY and CDR2 as SVGEGT. The CDR3 totals 16 residues. The J segment lost 6 bases and the V segment lost 4 bases, leaving 3 bases of the junction unmatched. The CDR3, as DNA: TGTGCCAGCAGTTCCTGGACTAGCGGGGGGGCCGGGGAGCTGTTTTTT. The encoded protein is CASSSWTSGGAGELFF.

The rearrangement joins TRBV7-8 to TRBJ2-3; the D is unclear. Deletions cut 0 bases from V and 1 base from J, with 8 bases between. Germline V gene data show CDR1 as SGHVS and CDR2 as FQNEAQ. This CDR3 contains 15 residues. In nucleotides, the CDR3 is TGTGCCAGCAGCTTAGCGGTTGAGCGCACAGATACGCAGTATTTT. Its translation is CASSLAVERTDTQYF. Filled out from reference TRBV7-8 and TRBJ2-3, the complete variable domain reads GAGVSQSPRYKVAKRGQDVALRCDPISGHVSLFWYQQALGQGPEFLTYFQNEAQLDKSGLPSDRFFAERPEGSVSTLKIQRTQQEDSAVYLCASSLAVERTDTQYFGPGTRLTVL.

The J gene is TRBJ2-5, the V gene TRBV5-1; TRBD1 is a possible D gene (6 bases). Germline V CDR1 and CDR2: SGHRS, YFSETQ. This CDR3 region has 12 residues. Trimming removed 2 bases at V and 5 bases at J, with 7 bases between. CDR3 sequence: CASSFQGETQYF. CDR3 DNA: TGCGCCAGCAGCTTCCAGGGGGAGACCCAGTACTTC.

This clone was counted a single time. The chain couples TRBV6-5 to TRBJ1-5, with TRBD1 as a possible D gene (5 bases). V lost 9 bases and J 0 bases, leaving 15 bases between the germline ends. Looked up from germline, CDR1 is MNHEY and CDR2 is SVGAGI. This CDR3 comprises 15 residues. The CDR3 bases are TGTGCCAGTAATCCTGACAGCTATAGCAATCAGCCCCAGCATTTT. This codes for CASNPDSYSNQPQHF.

The chain has TRBV7-8 and TRBJ1-3; the match to TRBD1 covers 7 bases. Germline lookup yields CDR1 SGHVS and CDR2 FQNEAQ. V was pared by 0 bases and J by 0 bases, with 11 bases of the junction left unmatched. The CDR3 is 19 amino acids. The DNA for the CDR3 is TGTGCCAGCAGCTTAGCTTGGCTGGGGACAGCTCGCTCTGGAAACACCATATATTTT. Protein sequence: CASSLAWLGTARSGNTIYF.

The table lists this clone with a count of one. The chain couples TRBV6-6 to TRBJ1-2, with a possible D match to TRBD1 (5 bases). This CDR3 has 14 residues. V was trimmed by 6 bases and J by 4 bases, leaving 15 bases between them. The germline V gene has CDR1 MNHNY and CDR2 SVGAGI (reference sequence). Written as DNA, the CDR3 is TGTGCCAGCAGATCTCCGCAGGGCACCTATGGCTACACCTTC. Translated, it gives CASRSPQGTYGYTF.

The chain links TRBV20-1 to TRBJ2-5, with D possibly matching TRBD1 (6 bases). Germline V CDR1 and CDR2: DFQATT, SNEGSKA (reference sequence). Between the trimmed V and J ends, which lost 7 bases and 1 base, there was a span of 7 bases. The CDR3 loop spans 11 amino acids. The CDR3 DNA is TGCAGTGGGGGGCCCCAAGAGACCCAGTACTTC. Translated, it gives CSGGPQETQYF.

The J gene is TRBJ2-3, the V gene TRBV6-2 or TRBV6-3; TRBD2 aligns across 9 bases. J lost 9 bases, V lost 2 bases, and 9 bases had no gene match. CDR1 is MNHEY, CDR2 SVGEGT, per germline. This CDR3 has 15 residues. The CDR3: CASSYRSGGRDTQYF. The CDR3 DNA follows: TGTGCCAGCAGTTACCGTAGCGGGGGTAGGGACACGCAGTATTTT.

The chain links TRBV18 to TRBJ1-5; no definite D call. V was trimmed by 2 bases and J by 3 bases, leaving 5 bases between them. CDR1 KGHSH and CDR2 LQKENI come from the germline V gene. The CDR3 loop spans 13 amino acids. CDR3: CASSPGLNQPQHF. The CDR3 DNA is TGTGCCAGCTCACCAGGCCTCAATCAGCCCCAGCATTTT.

V and J are TRBV6-1 and TRBJ1-2, with TRBD1 matching 7 bases. V was pared by 2 bases and J by 10 bases, with 4 bases of the junction left unmatched. The CDR3 sequence is 12 residues long. In germline, CDR1 is MNHNS, CDR2 SASEGT. CDR3 in DNA: TGTGCCAGCAGTGAACCTGGGACAGTCTACACCTTC. Translating gives CASSEPGTVYTF.

The genes are TRBV28 and TRBJ2-7; D remains ambiguous. Trimming left V 6 bases short and J 0 bases short, with 6 bases between. The CDR3 runs 12 residues. Germline V gene lookup returns CDR1 MDHEN and CDR2 SYDVKM. This chain's CDR3 is CASRPSSYEQYF. For the CDR3, the DNA is TGTGCCAGCAGGCCCAGCTCCTACGAGCAGTACTTC.

V is TRBV29-1 and J is TRBJ2-5; D not certain. CDR1 is SQVTM and CDR2 is ANQGSEA in the germline V gene. Trimming removed 5 bases at V and 5 bases at J, with 18 bases between. CDR3 length: 14 amino acids. CDR3 DNA sequence: TGCAGCGTTACCGCCCCCAGAGGCCCTGAGACCCAGTACTTC. Its protein product is CSVTAPRGPETQYF.

The chain recombines TRBV9 with TRBJ1-6, with 8 positions matching TRBD1. The CDR3 is made up of 16 amino acids. Germline lookup yields CDR1 SGDLS and CDR2 YYNGEE. V trimming: 3 bases; J trimming: 7 bases; junction bases outside the gene matches: 9. Here the CDR3 DNA reads TGTGCCAGCAGCGAAGGCCAGGGGGCACGGAATTCACCCCTCCACTTT. It yields the protein CASSEGQGARNSPLHF.

J is TRBJ2-2 and V is TRBV9; maybe TRBD2 (5 bases). Germline lookup yields CDR1 SGDLS and CDR2 YYNGEE. The CDR3 runs to 17 residues. V was clipped by 0 bases and J by 5 bases, with 17 bases between them. This CDR3 is CASSVGTSHRGTGELFF. The CDR3 bases are TGTGCCAGCAGCGTAGGTACTTCCCACCGGGGTACCGGGGAGCTGTTTTTT.

V usage is TRBV29-1 and J usage is TRBJ1-4; D perhaps matches TRBD1 (6 bases). Trimming stripped 7 bases from V and 7 bases from J, with 16 bases between. CDR3 length: 13 residues. Germline values: CDR1 SQVTM, CDR2 ANQGSEA. The CDR3 DNA reads as TGCAGCGCGTGGACAGAGTCTCCTGAAAAACTGTTTTTT. Protein product: CSAWTESPEKLFF.

The table lists this clone with a few counts. This rearrangement joins TRBV5-1 to TRBJ2-7, with unresolved D. The germline V gene has CDR1 SGHRS and CDR2 YFSETQ. CDR3 length equals 14 residues. The V gene lost 3 bases and the J gene lost 3 bases, with 13 bases spanning the gap. CDR3 DNA sequence: TGCGCCAGCAGCTCGCGAGGAACCAACTACGAGCAGTACTTC. Protein sequence: CASSSRGTNYEQYF.

This rearrangement joins TRBV20-1 to TRBJ1-3; D is unresolved. From germline, CDR1 is DFQATT and CDR2 SNEGSKA (reference sequence). This CDR3 spans 14 amino acids. The V gene lost 3 bases and the J gene lost 4 bases, with 13 bases spanning the gap. Here the CDR3 reads CSASLTAAGNTIYF. CDR3 coding DNA: TGCAGTGCTAGTTTGACGGCGGCGGGAAACACCATATATTTT.

In the case of this clone: Other DNA sequences from this sample encode an identical CDR3 as well. The chain carries TRBV6-5 and TRBJ1-1, with 7 bases that match TRBD1. Trimming removed 5 bases from V and 0 bases from J; junction bases left unmatched: 3. Germline assignment: CDR1 MNHEY and CDR2 SVGAGI. CDR3 length: 14 residues. CDR3 sequence reads: CASSKQGMNTEAFF. CDR3 in DNA: TGTGCCAGCAGTAAACAGGGGATGAACACTGAAGCTTTCTTT.

This rearrangement joins TRBV13 to TRBJ2-7, with D tentatively TRBD1 (6 bases). V lost 5 bases and J 0 bases, leaving 20 bases between the germline ends. Looked up from germline, CDR1 is PRHDT and CDR2 is FYEKMQ (reference sequence). The CDR3 spans 17 residues. In DNA form, the CDR3 reads TGTGCCAGCAGCCCAAAGCCCACAGGGCGAGGCTCCTACGAGCAGTACTTC. Its translation is CASSPKPTGRGSYEQYF.

V gene TRBV6-2 or TRBV6-3 combines with J gene TRBJ1-5, with TRBD1 matching 7 bases. This CDR3 contains 16 residues. With 6 bases clipped from V and 0 bases from J, the junction kept 8 bases outside the gene matches. Germline lookup yields CDR1 MNHEY and CDR2 SVGEGT. The CDR3 DNA reads as TGTGCCAGCAGCCCCGGGACAGAGAATAGCAATCAGCCCCAGCATTTT. Amino acids: CASSPGTENSNQPQHF.